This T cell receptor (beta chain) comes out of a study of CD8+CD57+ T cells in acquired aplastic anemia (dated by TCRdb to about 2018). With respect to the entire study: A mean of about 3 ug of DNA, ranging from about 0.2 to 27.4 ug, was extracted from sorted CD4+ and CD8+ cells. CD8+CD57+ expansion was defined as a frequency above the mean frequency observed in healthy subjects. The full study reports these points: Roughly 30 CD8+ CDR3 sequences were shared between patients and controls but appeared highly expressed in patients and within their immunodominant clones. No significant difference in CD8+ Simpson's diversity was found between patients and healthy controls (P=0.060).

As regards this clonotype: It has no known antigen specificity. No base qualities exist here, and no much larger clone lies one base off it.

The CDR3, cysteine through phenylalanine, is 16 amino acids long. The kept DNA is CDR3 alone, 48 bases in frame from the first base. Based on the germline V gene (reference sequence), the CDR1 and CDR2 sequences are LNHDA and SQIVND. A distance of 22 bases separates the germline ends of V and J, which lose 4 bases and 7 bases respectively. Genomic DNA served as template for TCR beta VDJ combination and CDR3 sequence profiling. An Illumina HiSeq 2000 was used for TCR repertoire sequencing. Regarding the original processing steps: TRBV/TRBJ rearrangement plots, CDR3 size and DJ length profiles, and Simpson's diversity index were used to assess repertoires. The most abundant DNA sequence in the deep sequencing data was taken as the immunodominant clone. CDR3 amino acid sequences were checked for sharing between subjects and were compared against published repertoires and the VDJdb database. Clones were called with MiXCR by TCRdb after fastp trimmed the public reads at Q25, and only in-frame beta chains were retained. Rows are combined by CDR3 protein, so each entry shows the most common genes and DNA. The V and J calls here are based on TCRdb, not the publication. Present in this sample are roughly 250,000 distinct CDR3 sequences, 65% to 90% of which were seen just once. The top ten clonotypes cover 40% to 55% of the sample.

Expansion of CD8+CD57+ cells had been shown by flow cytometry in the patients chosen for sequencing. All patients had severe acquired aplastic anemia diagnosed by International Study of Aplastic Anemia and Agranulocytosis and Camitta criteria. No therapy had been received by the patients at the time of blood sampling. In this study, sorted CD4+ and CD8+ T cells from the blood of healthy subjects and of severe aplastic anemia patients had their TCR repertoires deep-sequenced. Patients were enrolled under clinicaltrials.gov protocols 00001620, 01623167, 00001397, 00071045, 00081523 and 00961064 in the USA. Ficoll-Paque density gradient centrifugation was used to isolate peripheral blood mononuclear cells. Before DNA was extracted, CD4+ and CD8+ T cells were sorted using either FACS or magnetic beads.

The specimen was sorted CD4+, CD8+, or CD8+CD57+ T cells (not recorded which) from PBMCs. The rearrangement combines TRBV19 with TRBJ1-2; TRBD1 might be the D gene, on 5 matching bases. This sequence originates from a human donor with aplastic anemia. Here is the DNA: TGTGCCAGTAGTACGCCCAGGGACGAGCTGGTATTTGGCTACACCTTC. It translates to CASSTPRDELVFGYTF. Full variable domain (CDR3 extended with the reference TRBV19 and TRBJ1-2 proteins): DGGITQSPKYLFRKEGQNVTLSCEQNLNHDAMYWYRQDPGQGLRLIYYSQIVNDFQKGDIAEGYSVSREKKESFPLTVTSAQKNPTAFYLCASSTPRDELVFGYTFGSGTRLTVV.